This T cell receptor (beta chain) was found in a study of ipilimumab plus nivolumab after autologous stem cell transplantation. Turning to the study itself: Patients received a median of roughly 5 ipilimumab and roughly 8 nivolumab doses.

The CDR3 length is 13 residues. Germline CDR1 is SNHLY and CDR2 is FYNNEI. V was cut by 7 bases and J by 3 bases, with 11 bases left in between. Ipilimumab, 1 mg/kg, started 14 to 28 days after autologous transplant. TCRdb keeps only in-frame clones here, not all; method: immunoSEQ multiplex PCR. This sample has 20,000 to 25,000 clones, with roughly four fifths found just once. The chain couples TRBV2 to TRBJ2-3, with D possibly matching TRBD2 (6 bases). The TCR was taken from a male donor with diffuse large B-cell lymphoma. The sequencing used PBMCs, collected in a trial of ipilimumab plus nivolumab as post-transplant consolidation. This chain's CDR3 is CASKRERTDTQYF. The CDR3 DNA reads TGTGCCAGCAAACGGGAGAGGACAGATACGCAGTATTTT.